This T cell receptor (beta chain) was sequenced for a study of blood T cell repertoires in COVID-19. Authors' processing steps: By means of reference gene primer amplification, nucleated cell counts were estimated. Assay: immunoSEQ multiplex PCR; the TCRdb copy retains only in-frame clones and omits some. V and J calls and clone size are copied from that table; D and trimming were computed from the DNA. The repertoire holds 150,000 or so clones, with roughly 87% as singletons. The V and J ends lost 0 bases and 2 bases respectively, with 6 bases between them. Germline CDR1 is SGHTS and CDR2 is YDEGEE. This CDR3 is 14 amino acids long. All exposed participants met a person with COVID-19 within 2 weeks before entering the study.

The chain couples TRBV5-8 to TRBJ2-1; D perhaps matches TRBD1 (5 bases). Sequences were obtained from PBMCs or T cells enriched from blood (not recorded which). The sequence was obtained from a woman aged 40 to 55 who had been exposed to COVID-19. This chain's CDR3 is CASSLGTPYNEQFF. CDR3 coding DNA: TGTGCCAGCAGCTTGGGGACACCCTACAATGAGCAGTTCTTC.